This TCR beta chain was recorded in a study of CXCR3-negative and CXCR3-positive naive CD8 T cells. Study in general: Every library held about 1.5 +/- 0.3 million TRB reads, and the total came to roughly 140 million.

5' RACE that incorporated UMI labels was used to prepare the TRB cDNA libraries. TCRdb re-called the 5' RACE reads; every CDR3 protein appears as one record, without DNA. The sample includes more than 100,000 distinct CDR3 sequences. Cells that were CD45RO-CCR7+CD27+CD95- constituted naive CD8+ T cells. This CDR3 has 15 amino acids. Germline V gene sequence: CDR1 MDHEN, CDR2 SYDVKM. Findings and caveats of the study: CXCR3-expressing naive cells carried TRB CDR3s more hydrophobic than those of CXCR3-negative naive cells. TRBV-TRBJ usage was similar across naive CXCR3 subsets but distinct in memory cells.

In the case of this clonotype: Its specificity is unknown.

The rearrangement joins TRBV28 to TRBJ1-2. This TCR was recovered from a human donor in good health. Some clones in this sample may be carry-over from other donors' samples. Sequenced material: naive CXCR3+ CD8+ T cells from blood. Subset given: CD45RO-CCR7+CD27+CD95- naive CD8+ T cells expressing CXCR3 (TNR3+). The CDR3 sequence is CASSRDGGRRYGYTF.